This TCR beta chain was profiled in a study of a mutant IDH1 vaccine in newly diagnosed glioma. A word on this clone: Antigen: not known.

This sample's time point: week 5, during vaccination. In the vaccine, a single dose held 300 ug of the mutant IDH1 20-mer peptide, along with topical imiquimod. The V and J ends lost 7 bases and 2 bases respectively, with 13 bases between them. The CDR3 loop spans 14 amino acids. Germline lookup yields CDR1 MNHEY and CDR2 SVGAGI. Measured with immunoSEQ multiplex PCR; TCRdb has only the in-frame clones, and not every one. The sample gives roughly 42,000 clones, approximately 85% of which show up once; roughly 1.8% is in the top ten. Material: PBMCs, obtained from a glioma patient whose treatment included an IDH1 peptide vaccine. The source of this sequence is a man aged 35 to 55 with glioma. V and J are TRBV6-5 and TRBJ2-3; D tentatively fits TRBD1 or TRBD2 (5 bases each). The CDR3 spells CASNDRDDTDTQYF. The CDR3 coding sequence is TGTGCCAGCAACGACCGGGACGACACAGATACGCAGTATTTT.